These 8 T cell receptor beta chains came from one sample sequenced in a study of CXCR3-negative and CXCR3-positive naive CD8 T cells. 5' RACE with UMI labels generated the TRB cDNA libraries. One entry per CDR3 protein, without DNA, is what TCRdb gives after re-calling the 5' RACE reads. This sample's clone table lists under 50,000 distinct CDR3 sequences. Source material: naive CXCR3- CD8+ T cells from blood. Sample subset: CD45RO-CCR7+CD27+CD95- naive CD8+ T cells lacking CXCR3 (TNR3-). All receptors come from a human donor in good health. Some clones in this sample may be carry-over from other donors' samples.

The chain combines TRBV28 with TRBJ1-2; TCRdb lists TRBD1, though no DNA is available to test this call. Germline V gives CDR1 MDHEN, CDR2 SYDVKM. The CDR3 consists of 13 residues. The CDR3 loop reads CASSLQGDYGYTF.

The CDR3 sequence is CASSPHPSNQPQHF. V is TRBV27 and J is TRBJ1-5. The CDR3 has 14 amino acids. Germline V gene sequence: CDR1 MNHEY, CDR2 SMNVEV (reference sequence).

V usage is TRBV10-3 and J usage is TRBJ2-7; TCRdb outputs TRBD2, but without DNA this stays unchecked. This CDR3 is built from 18 residues. Germline CDR1 is ENHRY and CDR2 is SYGVKD. The CDR3 sequence: CAISASYLEAESSYEQYF.

The chain recombines TRBV5-8 with TRBJ2-1; TCRdb lists TRBD1, though no DNA is available to test this call. The CDR3 covers 17 residues. Germline assignment: CDR1 SGHTS and CDR2 YDEGEE. CDR3 region: CASSSLTGRSSYNEQFF.

The chain joins TRBV7-8 to TRBJ1-2; there is no DNA to check the TCRdb D call of TRBD1. Germline loops: CDR1 SGHVS, CDR2 FQNEAQ. The CDR3 totals 15 residues. The CDR3 sequence: CASSLAGGLGSGYTF.

V usage is TRBV19 and J usage is TRBJ1-1; TCRdb indicates TRBD1, and absent DNA this call remains unverified. The CDR3 is 13 amino acids. Germline V lookup: CDR1 LNHDA, CDR2 SQIVND (reference sequence). CDR3 sequence: CATDLGVNTEAFF. Full variable domain (rest looked up from reference TRBV19 and TRBJ1-1): DGGITQSPKYLFRKEGQNVTLSCEQNLNHDAMYWYRQDPGQGLRLIYYSQIVNDFQKGDIAEGYSVSREKKESFPLTVTSAQKNPTAFYLCATDLGVNTEAFFGQGTRLTVV.

This chain uses TRBV28 with TRBJ2-7; TCRdb outputs TRBD1, but without DNA this stays unchecked. The CDR3 is 15 residues long. Germline loops: CDR1 MDHEN, CDR2 SYDVKM. CDR3 loop: CASSTPDRVSYEQYF.

The CDR3 protein is CASSQWAGELFF. This rearrangement joins TRBV28 to TRBJ2-2. Germline V CDR1 and CDR2: MDHEN, SYDVKM. The CDR3 is made up of 12 amino acids.